This T cell receptor beta chain was recorded in a study of radiation and T cells in renal cell carcinoma. Study observations and caveats: No pretreatment tumor biopsies were available for baseline clonotypes. In blood, top tumor clones expanded by 2 weeks, shrinking by 4.

Germline assignment: CDR1 LNHDA and CDR2 SQIVND (reference sequence). The CDR3 loop spans 14 amino acids. V was pared by 7 bases and J by 4 bases, with 9 bases of the junction left unmatched. Using immunoSEQ multiplex PCR, the repertoire was profiled, and TCRdb retains in-frame clones only, with some absent. The sample includes about 160,000 clones, 88% of them seen just once. The time point was: baseline pretreatment blood. Sample treatment: 15 Gy SBRT to primary tumor, nephrectomy 4 weeks later. Turning to this clone: Its antigen is not identified.

The TCR originated in a woman in her seventies with renal cell carcinoma. This rearrangement joins TRBV19 to TRBJ1-2; 7 bases align to TRBD1. This specimen was blood, taken from a patient whose treatment included radiotherapy and nephrectomy. The CDR3 protein is CASTQGGAPYGYTF. DNA for the CDR3: TGTGCCAGTACCCAGGGGGGAGCTCCCTATGGCTACACCTTC.